The 25 T cell receptor beta chains given below trace back to one sample, sequenced in a study of regulatory T cells in long-lasting Graves disease. Researchers made TCR beta libraries by using iRepertoire HTBI primers and running Arm-PCR on CDR3 regions. TCRdb reanalysed the multiplex PCR reads using MiXCR and keeps one entry per CDR3 protein. This sample has over 300,000 distinct CDR3 sequences; about 18% occur once, and the top ten carry 25% to 35%. Regarding time point: persistent/refractory GD, antithyroid drugs over 5 years with positive TRAb. Generation of the TCR library employed RNA extracted from PBMCs. The specimen was peripheral blood mononuclear cells (PBMCs), collected when the disease was refractory, from a patient treated with antithyroid drugs. All receptors derive from a female donor with Graves disease.

This rearrangement joins TRBV3-1 to TRBJ2-5; D is tentatively TRBD1 or TRBD2 (5 bases each). The CDR3 is made up of 16 amino acids. The V end was cut by 0 bases, the J end by 4 bases, with 15 bases between. Germline-derived CDR1 and CDR2 are LGHDT and YNNKEL (reference sequence). The CDR3: CASSQDPPGHGETQYF. The CDR3 DNA reads as TGTGCCAGCAGCCAAGATCCACCGGGGCACGGAGAGACCCAGTACTTC.

Many counts were recorded for this clonotype. This chain joins TRBV2 and TRBJ1-2, with D possibly matching TRBD1 (6 bases). V shed 7 bases and J shed 3 bases, with 9 bases lying between them. There are 12 residues in the CDR3. From germline, CDR1 is SNHLY and CDR2 FYNNEI. In nucleotides, the CDR3 is TGTGCCAGCACACAGGGCTACTATGGCTACACCTTC. It codes for CASTQGYYGYTF.

This clonotype was detected many times. J is TRBJ1-3 and V is TRBV2; no clear D. Trimming removed 4 bases from V and 4 bases from J, with 11 bases in between. CDR1 and CDR2 (germline): SNHLY, FYNNEI. The CDR3 loop spans 14 amino acids. Here the CDR3 DNA reads TGTGCCAGCAGTGCGGAAGGCTTGGGAAACACCATATATTTT. Its protein product is CASSAEGLGNTIYF.

This clonotype was detected ten times or more. The chain employs TRBV7-3 and TRBJ1-2, with 8 bases matching TRBD1. V gave up 0 bases and J gave up 3 bases; unmatched junction bases: 3. The length of the CDR3 is 15 residues. Germline-derived CDR1 and CDR2 are SGHTA and FQGTGA. CDR3 amino acids: CASSLTATGDYGYTF. In DNA, the CDR3 is TGTGCCAGCAGCTTAACTGCGACAGGGGACTATGGCTACACCTTC.

This clonotype was counted a few times. In DNA, the CDR3 is TGTGCCAGCAGCCACCGTTTGTATGGAGCCACCAATGAAAAACTGTTTTTT. This codes for CASSHRLYGATNEKLFF. The chain links TRBV14 to TRBJ1-4; D gene unclear. The V and J ends lost 3 bases and 5 bases respectively, with 19 bases between them. The germline CDR1 and CDR2 sequences are SGHDN and FVKESK. The CDR3 spans 17 residues.

This clonotype occurred once. V and J are TRBV12-3 or TRBV12-4 and TRBJ1-5, with D perhaps TRBD1 (6 bases). Trimming left V 7 bases short and J 0 bases short, with 16 bases between. This CDR3 is 16 amino acids long. The CDR3 protein is CASNWGGPYSNQPQHF. As DNA, the CDR3 is TGTGCCAGCAACTGGGGGGGGCCTTATAGCAATCAGCCCCAGCATTTT.

With respect to this clonotype: A much larger clone differs by one base, so this may be a read error. V gene TRBV7-2 combines with J gene TRBJ2-1, with D maybe TRBD1 (6 bases). V was trimmed by 1 base and J by 10 bases, leaving 17 bases between them. The CDR3 totals 15 residues. CDR1 SGHTA and CDR2 FQGNSA come from the germline V gene. The CDR3 loop is CASSLGVGANYEQFF. In nucleotides, the CDR3 is TGTGCCAGCAGCTTAGGGGTGGGGGCGAACTACGAGCAGTTCTTC.

This clonotype has more than one count but fewer than ten. The chain joins TRBV18 to TRBJ1-1; D call uncertain. This CDR3 contains 16 residues. Trimming stripped 2 bases from V and 10 bases from J, with 23 bases between. The germline CDR1 and CDR2 sequences are KGHSH and LQKENI. CDR3 sequence: CASSPSVSGRNSGAFF. CDR3 in DNA: TGTGCCAGCTCACCAAGCGTTTCGGGAAGAAACTCCGGAGCTTTCTTT.

This clonotype was counted at least ten times. This rearrangement joins TRBV28 to TRBJ2-7, with D perhaps matching TRBD1 (6 bases). V was trimmed by 5 bases and J by 4 bases, leaving 9 bases between them. This CDR3 has 12 residues. From germline, CDR1 is MDHEN and CDR2 SYDVKM. CDR3 amino acids: CASSRRGYEQYF. The CDR3, as DNA: TGTGCCAGCAGTCGTAGGGGGTACGAGCAGTACTTC.

Ten or more counts support this clonotype. This rearrangement joins TRBV6-1 to TRBJ2-5, with TRBD2 identical over 7 bases. V shed 8 bases, J shed 3 bases, and the junction held 6 bases outside the gene matches. CDR3 length: 13 amino acids. Per germline, CDR1 MNHNS and CDR2 SASEGT. The CDR3 DNA sequence: TGTGCCAGCCGGGCTAGCGGCGAAGAGACCCAGTACTTC. This translates into CASRASGEETQYF.

This clonotype showed up just once. A read error may explain this, as a much larger clone is one base away. The CDR3 nucleotides are TGTGCCAGCAGCTTAAAAGGAGGGGAAGAGACCCAGTACTTC. It codes for CASSLKGGEETQYF. The J gene is TRBJ2-5, the V gene TRBV7-9; TRBD2 is a possible D gene (6 bases). Trimming removed 2 bases from V and 3 bases from J, with 10 bases in between. The CDR3 is made up of 14 amino acids. Germline CDR1 and CDR2: SEHNR and FQNEAQ (reference sequence).

DNA for the CDR3: TGTGCCACCAGCCCCAGAGGCCAGGGACCCTATTCCACTGAAGCTTTCTTT. Translated, it gives CATSPRGQGPYSTEAFF. The chain is built from TRBV15 and TRBJ1-1, with a tentative D call TRBD1 (5 bases). The CDR3 loop spans 17 amino acids. Trimming left V 5 bases short and J 4 bases short, with 23 bases between. Germline assignment: CDR1 LNHNV and CDR2 YYDKDF (reference sequence).

The chain joins TRBV10-3 to TRBJ2-6; tentatively, D is TRBD1 (6 bases). With 6 bases removed from V and 4 bases from J, the gap between germline ends came to 13 bases. The length of the CDR3 is 15 residues. Germline V gives CDR1 ENHRY, CDR2 SYGVKD. This CDR3 reads CAISAAGAGANVLTF. CDR3 DNA sequence: TGTGCCATCAGCGCCGCAGGGGCAGGGGCCAACGTCCTGACTTTC.

This clonotype was observed a handful of times. The rearrangement joins TRBV6-2 or TRBV6-3 to TRBJ2-7; 11 nucleotides match TRBD2. J lost 10 bases, V lost 2 bases, and 7 bases had no gene match. Per germline, CDR1 MNHEY and CDR2 SVGEGT. This CDR3 region has 14 residues. CDR3 sequence (DNA): TGTGCCAGCAGTTACGAACTAGCGGGAGCCCTACAGTACTTC. Encoded protein: CASSYELAGALQYF.

The table lists this clonotype with a few counts. This chain's CDR3 is CASSQARDRGGCQPQHF. For the CDR3, the DNA is TGTGCCAGCAGCCAAGCCCGGGACAGGGGGGGATGTCAGCCCCAGCATTTT. The chain couples TRBV3-1 to TRBJ1-5, with 11 bases that match TRBD1. V lost 1 base, J lost 6 bases, and 8 bases stayed unmatched. CDR3 length equals 17 residues. CDR1 and CDR2 (germline): LGHDT, YNNKEL (reference sequence).

In its sample, this clonotype was seen many times. The chain has TRBV7-2 and TRBJ2-5, with 8 bases fitting TRBD1. The J segment lost 4 bases and the V segment lost 2 bases, leaving 6 bases of the junction unmatched. The CDR3 covers 15 residues. The germline CDR1 and CDR2 sequences are SGHTA and FQGNSA. The CDR3 here is CASSLRGTGPETQYF. The DNA of the CDR3 is TGTGCCAGCAGCTTAAGGGGGACAGGTCCAGAGACCCAGTACTTC. The whole variable domain, remainder taken from reference TRBV7-2 and TRBJ2-5, is GAGVSQSPSNKVTEKGKDVELRCDPISGHTALYWYRQSLGQGLEFLIYFQGNSAPDKSGLPSDRFSAERTGGSVSTLTIQRTQQEDSAVYLCASSLRGTGPETQYFGPGTRLLVL.

In this sample, this clonotype turned up many times. The chain joins TRBV15 to TRBJ2-7; 8 bases are a match to TRBD1. The length of the CDR3 is 19 residues. Germline V gene lookup returns CDR1 LNHNV and CDR2 YYDKDF (reference sequence). V dropped 2 bases and J dropped 1; count of bases not matched to a gene: 16. The CDR3 here is CATSRHERRWQGASYEQYF. The DNA of the CDR3 is TGTGCCACCAGCAGACATGAGAGGAGGTGGCAGGGGGCTTCCTACGAGCAGTACTTC.

V and J are TRBV7-9 and TRBJ2-3; D might be TRBD2 (6 bases). Trimming left V 1 base short and J 4 bases short, with 12 bases between. The CDR3 runs 15 residues. Germline V gives CDR1 SEHNR, CDR2 FQNEAQ (reference sequence). This CDR3 reads CASSLGYWGADTQYF. The CDR3 DNA reads TGTGCCAGCAGCTTAGGTTATTGGGGGGCAGATACGCAGTATTTT.

This clonotype was observed a handful of times. The V call is TRBV5-1, the J call TRBJ2-7; D is ambiguous. Trimming left V 9 bases short and J 7 bases short, with 11 bases between. Germline values: CDR1 SGHRS, CDR2 YFSETQ. The CDR3 is 10 amino acids. CDR3 residues: CANRLEEQYF. The CDR3 DNA reads as TGCGCCAACCGCCTCGAGGAGCAGTACTTC. Full variable domain (remainder filled in from reference TRBV5-1 and TRBJ2-7): KAGVTQTPRYLIKTRGQQVTLSCSPISGHRSVSWYQQTPGQGLQFLFEYFSETQRNKGNFPGRFSGRQFSNSRSEMNVSTLELGDSALYLCANRLEEQYFGPGTRLTVT.

For this clonotype: It is likely a read error: a sequence one base away is far more abundant. The chain is built from TRBV7-9 and TRBJ2-5; 7 bases agree with TRBD2. The CDR3 covers 15 residues. Germline V gene lookup returns CDR1 SEHNR and CDR2 FQNEAQ (reference sequence). The ends lost 11 bases at V and 0 bases at J; junction bases unmatched: 12. The CDR3 DNA follows: TGTGCCGCCGTTCGGGGGAGGGAGTACCAAGAGACCCAGTACTTC. Its translation is CAAVRGREYQETQYF. Using reference TRBV7-9 and TRBJ2-5 for the parts outside the CDR3, the full variable domain is DTGVSQNPRHKITKRGQNVTFRCDPISEHNRLYWYRQTLGQGPEFLTYFQNEAQLEKSRLLSDRFSAERPKGSFSTLEIQRTEQGDSAMYLCAAVRGREYQETQYFGPGTRLLVL.

Ten or more counts support this clonotype. The genes are TRBV20-1 and TRBJ1-2; a weak D match, TRBD1 (5 bases). The germline gives CDR1 DFQATT, CDR2 SNEGSKA (reference sequence). Trimming took 2 bases from V and 9 from J, leaving 16 bases between them. The CDR3 runs to 13 residues. The CDR3 DNA is TGCAGTGCTAGAACCACAATGGGGGGGAGCTACACCTTC. It specifies CSARTTMGGSYTF.

In this sample, this clonotype turned up a few times. The gene calls are TRBV6-5 and TRBJ1-5; D perhaps matches TRBD1 (5 bases). Between the trimmed V and J ends, which lost 4 bases and 1 base, there was a span of 14 bases. Germline CDR1 reads MNHEY; CDR2 reads SVGAGI. This CDR3 is built from 16 residues. The CDR3 DNA reads TGTGCCAGCAGTTTTTCGGCAGGGCTGAGCAATCAGCCCCAGCATTTT. Translated: CASSFSAGLSNQPQHF.

This clonotype was counted only a few times. The chain combines TRBV5-4 with TRBJ2-7, with D possibly being TRBD1 or TRBD2 (6 bases each). From germline, CDR1 is SGHNT and CDR2 YYREEE (reference sequence). The ends were cut back, 4 bases at V and 1 base at J, with 12 bases in the middle. The CDR3 consists of 14 residues. The CDR3 region is CASSREGGSYEQYF. In nucleotides, the CDR3 is TGTGCCAGCAGCAGAGAGGGGGGATCCTACGAGCAGTACTTC.

This clonotype was seen many times. V is TRBV11-2 and J is TRBJ2-5; 12 nucleotides match TRBD2. CDR1 is SGHAT, CDR2 FQNNGV, per germline. V shed 5 bases, J shed 0 bases, and the junction held 4 bases outside the gene matches. The CDR3 covers 16 residues. CDR3 coding DNA: TGTGCCAGCAGCGCCAGACTAGCGGGGGACCAAGAGACCCAGTACTTC. It encodes CASSARLAGDQETQYF.

This clonotype has at least ten counts. The CDR3, as DNA: TGTGCCAGCAACCGTGAAAACAGGGATGGCTACACCTTC. This codes for CASNRENRDGYTF. The chain is built from TRBV7-9 and TRBJ1-2, with D possibly matching TRBD1 (6 bases). The V gene's germline CDR1 is SEHNR and CDR2 FQNEAQ (reference sequence). The CDR3 extends over 13 amino acids. Trimming cost V 7 bases and J 6 bases, with 15 bases left between them. The whole variable domain, filled in from reference TRBV7-9 and TRBJ1-2, reads DTGVSQNPRHKITKRGQNVTFRCDPISEHNRLYWYRQTLGQGPEFLTYFQNEAQLEKSRLLSDRFSAERPKGSFSTLEIQRTEQGDSAMYLCASNRENRDGYTFGSGTRLTVV.